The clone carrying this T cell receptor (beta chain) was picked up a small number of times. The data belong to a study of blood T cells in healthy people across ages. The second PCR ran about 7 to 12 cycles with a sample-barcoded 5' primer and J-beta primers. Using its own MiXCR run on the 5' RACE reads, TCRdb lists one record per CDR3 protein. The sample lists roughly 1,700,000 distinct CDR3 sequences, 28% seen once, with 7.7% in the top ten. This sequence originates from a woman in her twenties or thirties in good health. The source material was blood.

DNA for the CDR3: TGTGCCAGCAGCTTGGGACTAGCGGGAGTTGTGCAGTACTTC. Translating gives CASSLGLAGVVQYF. V is TRBV9 and J is TRBJ2-4, with 14 bases lining up with TRBD2. V was clipped by 4 bases and J by 13 bases; unmatched bases: 7. This CDR3 is 14 amino acids long. Looked up from germline, CDR1 is SGDLS and CDR2 is YYNGEE.